The T cell receptor (beta chain) under discussion was sequenced for a study of CD8 T cells in ankylosing spondylitis. Findings and limits, study-wide: The authors reported significant enrichment of disease-linked clones in matched ankylosing spondylitis synovial fluid. There was a TCR beta motif, made of several highly homologous variants, that appeared characteristic of ankylosing spondylitis blood.

Making use of molecular barcodes, quantitative 5'-RACE generated TCR beta libraries. TCRdb redid the calling of the 5' RACE reads with MiXCR, one entry per CDR3 protein. The profile covers more than 500,000 distinct CDR3 sequences, with approximately 5% appearing a single time and roughly 3.2% taken by the ten largest. This clonotype was counted at least ten times. As yet, its antigen is unknown. V shed 2 bases and J 5 bases; nucleotides not matched to a gene: 8. The CDR3 extends over 16 amino acids. Germline loops: CDR1 SGHTA, CDR2 FQGNSA. The chain has TRBV7-2 and TRBJ2-5, with 10 bases matching TRBD2. The sequence was obtained from a male donor with ankylosing spondylitis. The sample consisted of blood, either unsorted or a sorted T cell fraction (not recorded which). CDR3 bases: TGTGCCAGCAGCTTAACGAGCGGGGGGGGCCGGGAGACCCAGTACTTC. Its protein is CASSLTSGGGRETQYF.